These 32 T cell receptor beta chains originate from one sample sequenced in a study of T-cell memory formation after mild COVID-19. TCRdb reanalysed the 5' RACE reads using MiXCR and keeps one entry per CDR3 protein. The repertoire includes approximately 350,000 distinct CDR3 sequences, around 27% of them detected once, and about 14% sits in the top ten. Specimen: PBMCs or a T cell subset sorted from them (not recorded which). The receptor set was obtained from an adult woman who had mild COVID-19 (a few samples of this study predate the infection). Cell type and time point are not known.

This clonotype showed up just a few times. The chain joins TRBV12-3 or TRBV12-4 to TRBJ1-1, with a tentative D call TRBD1 (5 bases). The CDR3 runs 12 residues. Trimming removed 6 bases at V and 4 bases at J, with 9 bases between. The CDR3 loop is CASRGDFTEAFF. CDR3 coding DNA: TGTGCCAGCAGGGGGGATTTCACTGAAGCTTTCTTT.

This clonotype was counted between two and nine times. V gene TRBV10-3 combines with J gene TRBJ2-1; 10 bases agree with TRBD2. CDR1 and CDR2 (germline): ENHRY, SYGVKD. The CDR3 consists of 15 residues. After removal of 1 base from V and 6 bases from J, the junction contained 3 bases not matched to a gene. CDR3 DNA sequence: TGTGCCATCAGTGAGTTAGCGGGGGGCATCAATGAGCAGTTCTTC. This sequence encodes CAISELAGGINEQFF.

The V gene is TRBV19, the J gene TRBJ2-7; D not resolved. The V gene lost 0 bases and the J gene lost 2 bases, with 5 bases spanning the gap. Germline V gene sequence: CDR1 LNHDA, CDR2 SQIVND (reference sequence). CDR3 length: 13 residues. Written as DNA, the CDR3 is TGTGCCAGTAGTATAGACGAACCCTACGAGCAGTACTTC. Protein: CASSIDEPYEQYF.

This clonotype came up once. The chain uses TRBV28 and TRBJ2-2; D may match TRBD1 or TRBD2 (5 bases each). Germline assignment: CDR1 MDHEN and CDR2 SYDVKM. V lost 7 bases and J lost 6, with 21 bases in between. The CDR3 length is 16 residues. CDR3 DNA: TGTGCCAGCAACGTGGGGGAGTTTCTCGGACCCGGGGAGCTGTTTTTT. Translating gives CASNVGEFLGPGELFF.

The chain links TRBV7-2 to TRBJ1-4; no clear D. V was shortened by 5 bases and J by 4 bases, with 11 bases between the two germline ends. This CDR3 has 14 residues. Germline V gene data show CDR1 as SGHTA and CDR2 as FQGNSA. CDR3 amino acids: CASSPFRGNEKLFF. The CDR3 DNA is TGTGCCAGCAGCCCGTTTCGGGGTAATGAAAAACTGTTTTTT.

This chain joins TRBV6-1 and TRBJ2-7; D could derive from TRBD1 or TRBD2 (5 bases each). V was trimmed by 5 bases and J by 4 bases, leaving 18 bases between them. The V gene's germline CDR1 is MNHNS and CDR2 SASEGT. CDR3 size: 15 residues. The CDR3 is CASSLPGTTRYEQYF. CDR3 in DNA: TGTGCCAGCAGTTTACCCGGGACGACCAGGTACGAGCAGTACTTC.

This clonotype was detected a few times. This chain uses TRBV18 with TRBJ2-2; D call uncertain. Trimming removed 2 bases at V and 1 base at J, with 5 bases between. Germline lookup yields CDR1 KGHSH and CDR2 LQKENI. This CDR3 is built from 14 residues. The CDR3 region has the DNA TGTGCCAGCTCACCAGACCTGAACACCGGGGAGCTGTTTTTT. Translated, it gives CASSPDLNTGELFF.

In this sample, this clonotype turned up a few times. V gene TRBV7-2 combines with J gene TRBJ2-1; tentatively, D is TRBD1 or TRBD2 (5 bases each). Trimming pared 2 bases from V and 5 bases from J, leaving 34 bases between. Germline CDR1 reads SGHTA; CDR2 reads FQGNSA. This CDR3 contains 22 residues. The CDR3 sequence: CASSLRGSGMERPRDRDNEQFF. CDR3 nucleotides: TGTGCCAGCAGCTTAAGAGGTTCCGGGATGGAACGACCAAGGGACCGGGACAATGAGCAGTTCTTC.

The genes are TRBV10-3 and TRBJ1-1; the match to TRBD1 covers 7 bases. Unmatched junction bases numbered 2, after V lost 6 bases and J lost 1 base. Germline assignment: CDR1 ENHRY and CDR2 SYGVKD. This CDR3 spans 13 amino acids. The CDR3 loop is CAIRTGPNTEAFF. The CDR3 DNA is TGTGCCATCAGGACAGGGCCGAACACTGAAGCTTTCTTT.

This clonotype came up a few times. The V and J genes are TRBV20-1 and TRBJ2-1; 9 positions agree with TRBD2. J lost 8 bases, V lost 6 bases, and 11 bases had no gene match. Germline loops: CDR1 DFQATT, CDR2 SNEGSKA (reference sequence). The CDR3 consists of 14 residues. DNA of the CDR3: TGCAGTGCCCCTGGGCGGGGGGGTGCCTATGAGCAGTTCTTC. This sequence encodes CSAPGRGGAYEQFF.

V and J are TRBV12-3 or TRBV12-4 and TRBJ2-5; the D gene could be TRBD1 or TRBD2 (5 bases each). The V and J ends lost 2 bases and 5 bases respectively, with 15 bases between them. The CDR3 has 15 residues. CDR3: CASSLRWAREETQYF. CDR3 sequence (DNA): TGTGCCAGCAGTTTAAGATGGGCCAGGGAGGAGACCCAGTACTTC.

The gene calls are TRBV9 and TRBJ2-1, with 7 bases lining up with TRBD2. V dropped 4 bases and J dropped 0; count of bases not matched to a gene: 7. The germline V gene encodes CDR1 SGDLS and CDR2 YYNGEE. There are 16 residues in the CDR3. This CDR3 reads CASSPSGGSSYNEQFF. CDR3 in DNA: TGTGCCAGCAGCCCATCCGGGGGGAGCTCCTACAATGAGCAGTTCTTC. The full variable domain, with the rest looked up from reference TRBV9 and TRBJ2-1, is DSGVTQTPKHLITATGQRVTLRCSPRSGDLSVYWYQQSLDQGLQFLIQYYNGEERAKGNILERFSAQQFPDLHSELNLSSLELGDSALYFCASSPSGGSSYNEQFFGPGTRLTVL.

The J gene is TRBJ2-1, the V gene TRBV12-3 or TRBV12-4; a weak D match, TRBD2 (5 bases). Trimming cost V 3 bases and J 6 bases, with 9 bases left between them. This CDR3 region has 13 residues. CDR3 loop: CASSFNGGNEQFF. The CDR3 DNA is TGTGCCAGCAGTTTTAACGGAGGCAATGAGCAGTTCTTC.

The genes are TRBV2 and TRBJ2-7; 7 nucleotides align to TRBD1. CDR3 size: 13 residues. J gave up 5 bases and V 7 bases, and 8 bases lay outside the gene matches. CDR1 SNHLY and CDR2 FYNNEI come from the germline V gene. CDR3 nucleotide sequence: TGTGCCAGCACGACAGGGTTCAGGGACGAGCAGTACTTC. It codes for CASTTGFRDEQYF.

This clonotype was seen more than once but under ten times. The chain links TRBV29-1 to TRBJ2-7, with D perhaps TRBD1 (6 bases). Between the trimmed V and J ends, which lost 4 bases and 3 bases, there was a span of 25 bases. Germline V gives CDR1 SQVTM, CDR2 ANQGSEA. CDR3 length equals 17 residues. The CDR3 DNA follows: TGCAGCGTTGGGAACTCAGTTCAGGGGAGATACGGCTACGAGCAGTACTTC. This sequence encodes CSVGNSVQGRYGYEQYF.

The rearrangement links TRBV29-1 to TRBJ2-6, with TRBD1 identical over 7 bases. CDR3 length equals 15 residues. Germline V gene data show CDR1 as SQVTM and CDR2 as ANQGSEA. The trim removed 4 bases at V and 0 bases at J, leaving 3 bases unmatched. CDR3 in DNA: TGCAGCGTTGCGACAGGGCTCTCTGGGGCCAACGTCCTGACTTTC. It specifies CSVATGLSGANVLTF.

A few counts support this clonotype. The V and J genes are TRBV12-3 or TRBV12-4 and TRBJ2-7, with D tentatively TRBD1 (6 bases). This CDR3 comprises 15 residues. V was trimmed by 0 bases and J by 2 bases, leaving 11 bases between them. CDR3 DNA: TGTGCCAGCAGTTTAGCTCTGACAGGCGCCTACGAGCAGTACTTC. Protein: CASSLALTGAYEQYF.

This clonotype was counted a few times. The chain combines TRBV5-4 with TRBJ2-7; TRBD1 matches at 8 bases. Germline CDR1 and CDR2: SGHNT and YYREEE (reference sequence). The V and J ends lost 3 bases and 3 bases, in that order; junction bases with no gene match: 8. CDR3 length equals 15 residues. CDR3 bases: TGTGCCAGCAGCTCGGGACAGGACTCCTTCTACGAGCAGTACTTC. This codes for CASSSGQDSFYEQYF.

This clonotype was seen only a few times. The V gene is TRBV12-3 or TRBV12-4, the J gene TRBJ2-3; tentatively, D is TRBD2 (6 bases). The CDR3 contains 17 residues. Trimming cost V 3 bases and J 2 bases, with 18 bases left between them. DNA of the CDR3: TGTGCCAGCAGTTTGGCTGCGGGACCAGACTACACAGATACGCAGTATTTT. Residues: CASSLAAGPDYTDTQYF.

V gene TRBV15 combines with J gene TRBJ1-1, with D possibly matching TRBD1 (6 bases). Germline values: CDR1 LNHNV, CDR2 YYDKDF (reference sequence). The V end lost 4 bases, the J end lost 1 base, and 19 bases lay between the germline ends. The CDR3 is 17 residues long. The CDR3 DNA follows: TGTGCCACCAGCACTAAGGAGGGGGACGCACGGAACACTGAAGCTTTCTTT. Its protein is CATSTKEGDARNTEAFF.

This chain connects TRBV10-3 to TRBJ2-1, with 9 positions matching TRBD1. The junction had 10 bases not matched to a gene; V was cut back by 7 bases and J by 6 bases. The CDR3 spans 15 residues. CDR1 is ENHRY, CDR2 SYGVKD, per germline. The CDR3 DNA is TGTGCCATCAAAAGACCGGGACAGGGAGGCAATGAGCAGTTCTTC. This sequence encodes CAIKRPGQGGNEQFF.

The chain has TRBV5-1 and TRBJ2-1; 9 nucleotides align to TRBD2. V shed 1 base, J shed 4 bases, and the junction held 3 bases outside the gene matches. CDR3 length: 15 residues. Germline values: CDR1 SGHRS, CDR2 YFSETQ. Written as DNA, the CDR3 is TGCGCCAGCAGCTTGCGTAGCGGGGGATACAATGAGCAGTTCTTC. It is translated as CASSLRSGGYNEQFF.

This clonotype was seen more than once but under ten times. V is TRBV6-5 and J is TRBJ2-7, with 7 bases that match TRBD1. The CDR3 is 12 residues long. Germline CDR1 is MNHEY and CDR2 is SVGAGI. The J segment lost 8 bases and the V segment lost 5 bases, leaving 6 bases of the junction unmatched. CDR3 protein: CASSRGQRQQYF. The CDR3 DNA follows: TGTGCCAGCAGTAGGGGACAGCGGCAGCAGTACTTC.

The chain joins TRBV24-1 to TRBJ2-7, with D possibly being TRBD2 (6 bases). This CDR3 contains 14 residues. The V end lost 4 bases, the J end lost 6 bases, and 15 bases lay between the germline ends. Germline lookup yields CDR1 KGHDR and CDR2 SFDVKD. The CDR3 reads CATSDPVGGGEQYF. In DNA, the CDR3 is TGTGCCACCAGTGACCCCGTCGGGGGAGGCGAGCAGTACTTC.

This clonotype was picked up a small number of times. The chain joins TRBV6-6 to TRBJ1-4; TRBD1 aligns across 7 bases. The V and J ends lost 8 bases and 3 bases, in that order; junction bases with no gene match: 6. Germline V gene lookup returns CDR1 MNHNY and CDR2 SVGAGI (reference sequence). This CDR3 comprises 14 residues. In nucleotides, the CDR3 is TGTGCCAGCGGAAACAGGGGAGCTAATGAAAAACTGTTTTTT. Its protein product is CASGNRGANEKLFF.

CDR3 nucleotide sequence: TGTGCCAGCTCAAGCGGGGTTTTTGACGAGCAGTACTTC. Translated, it gives CASSSGVFDEQYF. The rearrangement links TRBV18 to TRBJ2-7; 7 bases fit TRBD2. This CDR3 has 13 residues. Per germline, CDR1 KGHSH and CDR2 LQKENI. V dropped 5 bases and J dropped 5; count of bases not matched to a gene: 6.

The rearrangement joins TRBV24-1 to TRBJ1-4; the D gene is possibly TRBD1 (6 bases). Germline values: CDR1 KGHDR, CDR2 SFDVKD. This CDR3 is built from 19 residues. V shed 8 bases and J shed 8 bases, with 32 bases lying between them. CDR3 sequence reads: CATIRTDKKMTPAGEKLFF. The CDR3 nucleotides are TGTGCCACCATCCGGACAGATAAGAAGATGACGCCCGCGGGGGAAAAACTGTTTTTT.

In its sample, this clonotype was seen once. The chain carries TRBV7-2 and TRBJ2-1; D tentatively reads TRBD1 or TRBD2 (5 bases each). The ends were cut back, 6 bases at V and 15 bases at J, with 30 bases in the middle. CDR1 is SGHTA and CDR2 is FQGNSA in the germline V gene. The CDR3 runs 16 residues. CDR3 bases: TGTGCCAGCAGGCCTTACCCCGGGACCCCCCCCGATGATGGGTTCTTC. This encodes CASRPYPGTPPDDGFF.

V and J are TRBV7-8 and TRBJ2-5; 8 bases are shared with TRBD2. CDR3 size: 15 residues. After removal of 6 bases from V and 7 bases from J, the junction contained 13 bases not matched to a gene. CDR1 is SGHVS, CDR2 FQNEAQ, per germline. CDR3 amino acids: CASSPRSGSRGTQYF. The CDR3 DNA reads TGTGCCAGCAGTCCCCGAAGCGGGAGTCGGGGGACCCAGTACTTC.

This clonotype was seen a handful of times. The chain employs TRBV5-1 and TRBJ2-1, with a weak D call TRBD1 (6 bases). Germline CDR1 is SGHRS and CDR2 is YFSETQ. The CDR3 runs to 12 residues. Trimming removed 1 base at V and 8 bases at J, with 7 bases between. Here the CDR3 reads CASSLTGHEQFF. In nucleotides, the CDR3 is TGCGCCAGCAGCTTGACAGGGCATGAGCAGTTCTTC.

The rearrangement joins TRBV4-2 to TRBJ2-3, with no clear D. CDR3 size: 16 residues. V dropped 6 bases and J dropped 4 bases, with 20 bases sitting between them. Germline CDR1 and CDR2: LGHNA and YNFKEQ. The DNA for the CDR3 is TGTGCCAGCAGTTCCGCTAGGCTAGGCGGCGCAGATACGCAGTATTTT. Encoded protein: CASSSARLGGADTQYF.

This chain links TRBV24-1 with TRBJ2-7; unclear D gene. The CDR3 sequence is 13 residues long. V was trimmed by 4 bases and J by 5 bases, leaving 11 bases between them. Per germline, CDR1 KGHDR and CDR2 SFDVKD. In DNA form, the CDR3 reads TGTGCCACCAGTGACCGTGGGCTAAACGAGCAGTACTTC. This sequence encodes CATSDRGLNEQYF.